This T cell receptor beta chain was recorded in a study of T cell responses to AZD1222 COVID-19 vaccine. General observations from the study: Among those given AZD1222, only 6 or 7 were seropositive at baseline. White British donors predominated, females outnumbered males, and clonal diversity was possibly underestimated. Spike as a whole was targeted by vaccine-associated CD4 TCRs, dominant at 160-218 and 743-854.

TCRdb's table, derived via immunoSEQ multiplex PCR, lists solely in-frame clones and lacks some. Altogether tens of thousands of clones are present, 90% being singletons, with the ten largest covering about 3.1%. There are 15 residues in the CDR3. With V trimmed by 3 bases and J by 4 bases, 4 bases remained unmatched. CDR1 and CDR2 (germline): ENHRY, SYGVKD. Comments on this clone: Its antigen remains unidentified.

The input for sequencing was peripheral blood, taken 28 days after the second AZD1222 dose. This receptor was taken from an adult who received the AZD1222 COVID-19 vaccine. The J gene is TRBJ2-1, the V gene TRBV10-3; 9 bases are a match to TRBD1. The DNA for the CDR3 is TGTGCCATCAGTGACTCCGGGACAGGGTACAATGAGCAGTTCTTC. This translates into CAISDSGTGYNEQFF.